The clone carrying this T cell receptor beta chain occurred many times. Quantitative 5'-RACE with molecular barcodes was used to make the TCR beta libraries. A single record per CDR3 protein comes from TCRdb applying MiXCR to the 5' RACE reads. The sample holds 55,000 or so distinct CDR3 sequences, roughly 7.3% seen once. This sample is drawn from a study of CD8 T cells in ankylosing spondylitis. Trimming took 3 bases from V and 6 from J; bases not matched to a gene: 6. The CDR3 extends over 15 amino acids. Germline CDR1 and CDR2: ENHRY and SYGVKD. The clonotype comes from a female donor with ankylosing spondylitis or in good health (not recorded which). Sequencing input: blood, either unsorted or a sorted T cell fraction (not recorded which). The chain couples TRBV10-3 to TRBJ2-1; the match to TRBD1 covers 9 bases. The CDR3 spells CAISDPGQGFNEQFF. CDR3 bases: TGTGCCATCAGTGATCCGGGACAGGGTTTCAATGAGCAGTTCTTC.